This is a list of T cell receptor beta chains from one sample in a study of early T cells in non-severe SARS-CoV-2 infection. TCRdb re-called the 5' RACE reads with MiXCR, one entry per CDR3 protein. The sample includes tens of thousands of distinct CDR3 sequences, approximately 12% of them seen just once. Sequences were derived from whole blood, sampled at baseline. These receptors all stem from an adult who was a healthcare worker with PCR-confirmed SARS-CoV-2 infection or an uninfected control (not recorded which). CDR3s include the opening cysteine and the closing phenylalanine or tryptophan. Each record gives: J gene, D gene, clone size, V gene, CDR3 DNA, CDR3 protein. D genes are given only for firm matches. Part of the rows lack a size; the others show once, few, many or a class for expanded clones.

J gene: TRBJ2-1; D gene: TRBD2; clone size: few; V gene: TRBV20-1; CDR3 DNA: TGCAGTGCTGGAAGCATGACTAGCGGGAGGGATGAGCAGTTCTTC; CDR3 protein: CSAGSMTSGRDEQFF
J gene: TRBJ1-6; D gene: .; clone size: few; V gene: TRBV9; CDR3 DNA: TGTGCCAGCAGCTTAACCGGGAGTTATAATTCACCCCTCCACTTT; CDR3 protein: CASSLTGSYNSPLHF
J gene: TRBJ2-3; D gene: .; clone size: few; V gene: TRBV30; CDR3 DNA: TGTGCCTGGGGTACTCGGGATACGCAGTATTTT; CDR3 protein: CAWGTRDTQYF
J gene: TRBJ2-1; D gene: TRBD2; clone size: .; V gene: TRBV5-4; CDR3 DNA: TGTGCCAGCAGCTTGGGACTAGCGGGGGAACCAAATGAGCAGTTCTTC; CDR3 protein: CASSLGLAGEPNEQFF
J gene: TRBJ1-4; D gene: .; clone size: few; V gene: TRBV7-9; CDR3 DNA: TGTGCCAGCAGCTTAGTGACAGGACCCGATGAAAAACTGTTTTTT; CDR3 protein: CASSLVTGPDEKLFF
J gene: TRBJ2-7; D gene: TRBD2; clone size: .; V gene: TRBV19; CDR3 DNA: TGTGCCAGTACCCACCGGACCGGGGGGGAGCAGTACTTC; CDR3 protein: CASTHRTGGEQYF
J gene: TRBJ2-2; D gene: .; clone size: .; V gene: TRBV6-5; CDR3 DNA: TGTGCCTGTCGCGGGACCGGGGAGCTGTTTTTT; CDR3 protein: CACRGTGELFF
J gene: TRBJ1-5; D gene: .; clone size: .; V gene: TRBV20-1; CDR3 DNA: TGCAGTGCTATGGGGGACCGCGACCTTTTGGGAAATCAGCCCCAGCATTTT; CDR3 protein: CSAMGDRDLLGNQPQHF
J gene: TRBJ1-2; D gene: TRBD1; clone size: .; V gene: TRBV5-1; CDR3 DNA: TGCGCCAGCAGCTCGTCCCTGACAGGGGACTATGGCTACACCTTC; CDR3 protein: CASSSSLTGDYGYTF
J gene: TRBJ2-7; D gene: TRBD2; clone size: .; V gene: TRBV5-4; CDR3 DNA: TGTGCCAGCAGCGCAACTAGCGGGGGTTACGAGCAGTACTTC; CDR3 protein: CASSATSGGYEQYF
J gene: TRBJ2-3; D gene: .; clone size: .; V gene: TRBV18; CDR3 DNA: TGTGCCAGCTCACCGAGCACAGGGACAGATACGCAGTATTTT; CDR3 protein: CASSPSTGTDTQYF
J gene: TRBJ2-3; D gene: .; clone size: many; V gene: TRBV28; CDR3 DNA: TGTGCCAGCAGTCGCCCCAGGGGAGCAGATACAGATACGCAGTATTTT; CDR3 protein: CASSRPRGADTDTQYF
J gene: TRBJ2-1; D gene: .; clone size: once; V gene: TRBV28; CDR3 DNA: TGTGCCAGCAGCCCCACTAGCCGGGAGCAGTTCTTC; CDR3 protein: CASSPTSREQFF
J gene: TRBJ2-7; D gene: .; clone size: many; V gene: TRBV5-5; CDR3 DNA: TGTGCCAGCAGCTGGGACACCTACGAGCAGTACTTC; CDR3 protein: CASSWDTYEQYF
J gene: TRBJ2-7; D gene: TRBD1; clone size: few; V gene: TRBV29-1; CDR3 DNA: TGCAGCGTGAGGACAGGGGAAGGCGAGCAGTACTTC; CDR3 protein: CSVRTGEGEQYF
J gene: TRBJ2-7; D gene: TRBD1; clone size: few; V gene: TRBV5-1; CDR3 DNA: TGCGCCAGCAGCTCCGGGACAGGGCCCTACGAGCAGTACTTC; CDR3 protein: CASSSGTGPYEQYF
J gene: TRBJ2-7; D gene: TRBD1; clone size: .; V gene: TRBV7-2; CDR3 DNA: TGTGCCAGCAGCTCCCGCTGGGGACAGGGTTACGAGCAGTACTTC; CDR3 protein: CASSSRWGQGYEQYF
J gene: TRBJ2-6; D gene: .; clone size: .; V gene: TRBV7-3; CDR3 DNA: TGTGCCAGCAGCTCTTCCCCCGGGGCCAACGTCCTGACTTTC; CDR3 protein: CASSSSPGANVLTF
J gene: TRBJ2-1; D gene: .; clone size: many; V gene: TRBV5-1; CDR3 DNA: TGCGCCAGTCACGACGGTTTCAATGAGCAGTTCTTC; CDR3 protein: CASHDGFNEQFF
J gene: TRBJ2-2; D gene: .; clone size: few; V gene: TRBV20-1; CDR3 DNA: TGCAGTGCTAGAGTCAGGCAATCACCCACCGGGGAGCTGTTTTTT; CDR3 protein: CSARVRQSPTGELFF
J gene: TRBJ2-3; D gene: .; clone size: few; V gene: TRBV5-1; CDR3 DNA: TGCGCCAGCCATACAGGGTACACAGATACGCAGTATTTT; CDR3 protein: CASHTGYTDTQYF
J gene: TRBJ2-1; D gene: .; clone size: .; V gene: TRBV5-1; CDR3 DNA: TGCGCCAGCAGCTTGGGGGGCCTCAATGAGCAGTTCTTC; CDR3 protein: CASSLGGLNEQFF
J gene: TRBJ1-4; D gene: .; clone size: few; V gene: TRBV20-1; CDR3 DNA: TGCAGTGCTAGCCCCGTCCCGGGATCAACTAATGAAAAACTGTTTTTT; CDR3 protein: CSASPVPGSTNEKLFF